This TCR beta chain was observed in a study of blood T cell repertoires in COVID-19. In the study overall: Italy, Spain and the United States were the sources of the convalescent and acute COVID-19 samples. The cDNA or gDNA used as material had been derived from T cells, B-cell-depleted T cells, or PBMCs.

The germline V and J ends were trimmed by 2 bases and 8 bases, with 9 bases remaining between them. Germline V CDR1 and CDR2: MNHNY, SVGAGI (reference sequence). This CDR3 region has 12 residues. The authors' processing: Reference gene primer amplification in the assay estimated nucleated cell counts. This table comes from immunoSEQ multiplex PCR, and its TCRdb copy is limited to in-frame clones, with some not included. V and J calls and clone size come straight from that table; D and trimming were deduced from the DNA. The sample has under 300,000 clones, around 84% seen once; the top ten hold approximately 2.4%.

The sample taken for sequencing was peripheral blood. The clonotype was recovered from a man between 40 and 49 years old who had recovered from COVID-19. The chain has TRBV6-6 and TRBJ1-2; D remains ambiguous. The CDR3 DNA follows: TGTGCCAGCAGTTACGAGGGTCGAGGCTACACCTTC. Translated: CASSYEGRGYTF.